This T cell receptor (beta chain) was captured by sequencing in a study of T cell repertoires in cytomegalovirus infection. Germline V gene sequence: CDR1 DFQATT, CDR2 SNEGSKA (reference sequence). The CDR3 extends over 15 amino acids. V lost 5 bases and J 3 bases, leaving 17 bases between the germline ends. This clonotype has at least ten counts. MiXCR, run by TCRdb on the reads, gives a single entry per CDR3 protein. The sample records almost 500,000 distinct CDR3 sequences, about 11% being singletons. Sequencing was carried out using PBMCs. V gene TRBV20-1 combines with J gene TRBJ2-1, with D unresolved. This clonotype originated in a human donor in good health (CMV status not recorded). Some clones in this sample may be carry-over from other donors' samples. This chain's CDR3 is CSAFTGRRVYNEQFF. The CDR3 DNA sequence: TGCAGTGCTTTTACGGGCAGGCGAGTCTACAATGAGCAGTTCTTC.